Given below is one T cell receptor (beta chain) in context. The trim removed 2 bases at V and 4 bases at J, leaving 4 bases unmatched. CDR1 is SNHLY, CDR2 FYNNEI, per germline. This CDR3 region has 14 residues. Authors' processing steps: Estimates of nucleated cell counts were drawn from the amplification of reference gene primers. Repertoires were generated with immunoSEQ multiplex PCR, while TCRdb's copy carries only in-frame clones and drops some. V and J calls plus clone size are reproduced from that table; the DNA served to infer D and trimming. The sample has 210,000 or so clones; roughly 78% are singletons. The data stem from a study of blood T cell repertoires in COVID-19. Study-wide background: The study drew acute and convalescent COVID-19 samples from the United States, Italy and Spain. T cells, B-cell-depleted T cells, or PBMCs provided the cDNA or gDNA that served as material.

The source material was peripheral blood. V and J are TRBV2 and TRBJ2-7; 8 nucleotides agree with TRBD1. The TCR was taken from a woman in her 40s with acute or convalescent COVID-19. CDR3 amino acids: CASSERTGRYEQYF. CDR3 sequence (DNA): TGTGCCAGCAGTGAAAGGACAGGGAGATACGAGCAGTACTTC.